The clone carrying this T cell receptor beta chain was counted ten times or more. As yet, its antigen is unknown. This sample was taken from a study of HIV-infected patients and healthy controls. 500 ng RNA was reverse transcribed with alpha and beta constant-region primers. Each of the alpha and beta chains got its own library through chain-specific third strand synthesis with indices. TCRdb used MiXCR to reprocess the 5' RACE reads, holding one entry per CDR3 protein. This table has 17,000 or so distinct CDR3 sequences, around 5.5% appearing once. All unsorted peripheral T cells were captured because whole blood was used without fractionation. RNA came from 2.5 to 3 ml of peripheral blood. Regarding the study as a whole: Compared with controls, mean Gini indices were significantly raised in HIV-infected repertoires, possibly indicating oligoclonality. HIV+ repertoires were severely depleted of MAIT alpha-chain CDR3s, unlike healthy controls.

Sample: blood. The clonotype comes from an adult in good health.

Written as DNA, the CDR3 is TGTGCCAGCAGTATTACAGGGGTATCTGGAAACACCATATATTTT. This sequence encodes CASSITGVSGNTIYF. V is TRBV6-5 and J is TRBJ1-3; 7 nucleotides match TRBD1. Germline V lookup: CDR1 MNHEY, CDR2 SVGAGI. The CDR3 length is 15 residues. V gave up 5 bases and J gave up 1 base; unmatched junction bases: 5.